The 7 T cell receptor beta chains below all came from one sample that was sequenced in a study of blood T cell repertoires in COVID-19. Clones were sequenced by immunoSEQ multiplex PCR, and TCRdb holds only the in-frame ones, with some missing. Here the sample spans around 110,000 clones, around four fifths being singletons. Sequenced: peripheral blood. These receptors were obtained from a woman aged 65 to 85 with acute or convalescent COVID-19.

V is TRBV5-1 and J is TRBJ2-1; D is possibly TRBD2 (5 bases). The CDR3 totals 20 residues. V was trimmed by 3 bases and J by 7 bases, leaving 32 bases between them. Germline V gives CDR1 SGHRS, CDR2 YFSETQ. In DNA, the CDR3 is TGCGCCAGCAGCTCCCAAACCATAGCTCCACGGGGTGATTGTTCGAATGAGCAGTTCTTC. Protein: CASSSQTIAPRGDCSNEQFF. The full variable domain, completed using reference TRBV5-1 and TRBJ2-1, is KAGVTQTPRYLIKTRGQQVTLSCSPISGHRSVSWYQQTPGQGLQFLFEYFSETQRNKGNFPGRFSGRQFSNSRSEMNVSTLELGDSALYLCASSSQTIAPRGDCSNEQFFGPGTRLTVL.

The J gene is TRBJ2-3, the V gene TRBV12-5, with 10 bases lining up with TRBD1. With 5 bases clipped from V and 3 bases from J, the junction kept 5 bases outside the gene matches. Germline lookup yields CDR1 LGHNT and CDR2 FRNRAP. The CDR3 is made up of 15 amino acids. CDR3 residues: CASGLDRGLTDTQYF. The CDR3 DNA reads as TGTGCTAGTGGTCTCGACAGGGGGCTGACAGATACGCAGTATTTT.

As for this clone: This specimen includes other DNA sequences encoding the same CDR3. The V gene is TRBV5-1, the J gene TRBJ2-7, with D perhaps TRBD1 (5 bases). This CDR3 has 12 amino acids. Germline assignment: CDR1 SGHRS and CDR2 YFSETQ. Trimming took off 2 bases at V and 3 bases at J, with 6 bases between the two ends. The CDR3 is CASSFDSYEQYF. In DNA form, the CDR3 reads TGCGCCAGCAGCTTCGACAGCTACGAGCAGTACTTC.

This chain uses TRBV9 with TRBJ2-3; 10 bases agree with TRBD2. Germline CDR1 and CDR2: SGDLS and YYNGEE. The CDR3 sequence is 16 residues long. The V segment lost 1 base and the J segment 5 bases; nucleotides outside the gene matches: 7. CDR3 residues: CASSVTSGGAGDTQYF. The CDR3 DNA reads as TGTGCCAGCAGCGTAACGAGCGGGGGGGCCGGAGATACGCAGTATTTT.

This chain joins TRBV5-4 and TRBJ1-3; TRBD1 matches at 9 bases. This CDR3 has 15 residues. Germline values: CDR1 SGHNT, CDR2 YYREEE (reference sequence). V gave up 4 bases and J gave up 4 bases; unmatched junction bases: 6. The CDR3 is CASSTGGSAGNTIYF. CDR3 sequence (DNA): TGTGCCAGCAGCACAGGGGGCAGCGCGGGAAACACCATATATTTT.

This clone was counted a single time. The V gene is TRBV4-1, the J gene TRBJ2-1; the match to TRBD2 covers 7 bases. In germline, CDR1 is MGHRA, CDR2 YSYEKL. The CDR3 spans 16 residues. V was clipped by 1 base and J by 4 bases; unmatched bases: 7. Written as DNA, the CDR3 is TGCGCCAGCAGCCAAGTTGGGGGGGGTGTATACAATGAGCAGTTCTTC. The encoded protein is CASSQVGGGVYNEQFF.

This clone came up a few times. The V and J genes are TRBV7-9 and TRBJ2-7; 7 bases line up with TRBD1. The CDR3 is 15 amino acids. Germline V gene data show CDR1 as SEHNR and CDR2 as FQNEAQ (reference sequence). J was trimmed by 4 bases and V by 1 base; bases with no gene match: 7. The CDR3 DNA reads TGTGCCAGCAGCTTAGGCCCGACAGGGATTTACGAGCAGTACTTC. Translation: CASSLGPTGIYEQYF. Based on the CDR3 plus reference TRBV7-9 and TRBJ2-7, the full variable domain is DTGVSQNPRHKITKRGQNVTFRCDPISEHNRLYWYRQTLGQGPEFLTYFQNEAQLEKSRLLSDRFSAERPKGSFSTLEIQRTEQGDSAMYLCASSLGPTGIYEQYFGPGTRLTVT.